The 22 T cell receptor beta chains given below trace back to one sample, sequenced in a study of a mutant IDH1 vaccine in newly diagnosed glioma. No cognate antigen is known for these TCRs. The repertoire was sequenced with immunoSEQ multiplex PCR; TCRdb's copy has only in-frame clones and lacks some. The sample shows approximately 35,000 clones, 56% of them seen only once. Stated time point: week 5, during vaccination. Vaccination used 300 ug of mutant IDH1 20-mer peptide per dose, with topical imiquimod. Specimen: PBMCs, collected from a glioma patient whose treatment included an IDH1 peptide vaccine. All receptors come from a woman aged 18-29 years with glioma.

The rearrangement uses TRBV28 and TRBJ2-7; 8 bases map to TRBD2. Trimming at V came to 5 bases and at J to 0 bases, leaving 6 bases not matched to a gene. Germline V gene sequence: CDR1 MDHEN, CDR2 SYDVKM. The CDR3 covers 15 residues. The CDR3 is CASSAPRGGSYEQYF. Here the CDR3 DNA reads TGTGCCAGCAGTGCCCCCCGGGGGGGCTCCTACGAGCAGTACTTC.

The J gene is TRBJ1-1, the V gene TRBV2; 7 bases line up with TRBD1. The CDR3 consists of 12 residues. J was trimmed by 5 bases and V by 11 bases; bases with no gene match: 8. Germline V gene sequence: CDR1 SNHLY, CDR2 FYNNEI. CDR3: CASHRGGTEAFF. The CDR3 nucleotides are TGTGCCTCGCACAGGGGTGGGACTGAAGCTTTCTTT.

This clone was recorded a few times. V gene TRBV19 combines with J gene TRBJ2-7; D is perhaps TRBD2 (5 bases). The CDR3 runs to 15 residues. Per the germline V gene, CDR1 is LNHDA and CDR2 is SQIVND (reference sequence). V was trimmed by 3 bases and J by 0 bases, leaving 12 bases between them. The DNA of the CDR3 is TGTGCCAGTAGTATTAAAGGACTCAACTCCTACGAGCAGTACTTC. Protein: CASSIKGLNSYEQYF.

V gene TRBV13 combines with J gene TRBJ2-7; unclear D gene. The V and J ends lost 1 base and 0 bases respectively, with 10 bases between them. Germline-derived CDR1 and CDR2 are PRHDT and FYEKMQ (reference sequence). This CDR3 comprises 15 residues. CDR3 in DNA: TGTGCCAGCAGCTTAGCCCGACTGAGCTCCTACGAGCAGTACTTC. This codes for CASSLARLSSYEQYF.

This chain joins TRBV4-2 and TRBJ2-2, with D perhaps matching TRBD2 (5 bases). CDR1 is LGHNA, CDR2 YNFKEQ, per germline. Trimming stripped 4 bases from V and 4 bases from J, with 19 bases between. CDR3 length: 17 residues. The CDR3 DNA sequence: TGTGCCAGCAGCCTCCACTTCGGGGTGTCGAGCACCGGGGAGCTGTTTTTT. Translated, it gives CASSLHFGVSSTGELFF.

In its sample, this clone was seen a few times. The rearrangement uses TRBV29-1 and TRBJ1-1; unclear D gene. Germline-derived CDR1 and CDR2 are SQVTM and ANQGSEA. With 8 bases removed from V and 4 bases from J, the gap between germline ends came to 14 bases. The CDR3 has 12 residues. The CDR3 nucleotides are TGCAGCATAAACCCCGGGAGCACTGAAGCTTTCTTT. Translated, it gives CSINPGSTEAFF.

This clone was detected only a few times. V and J are TRBV13 and TRBJ1-1; D remains unclear. CDR1 and CDR2 (germline): PRHDT, FYEKMQ (reference sequence). CDR3 length: 12 residues. The V and J ends lost 3 bases and 2 bases respectively, with 4 bases between them. The CDR3 loop is CASSFGNTEAFF. The CDR3 DNA follows: TGTGCCAGCAGCTTCGGCAACACTGAAGCTTTCTTT.

CDR3: CASSLVGRTVNTGELFF. CDR3 in DNA: TGTGCCAGCAGCTTGGTTGGCCGGACAGTGAACACCGGGGAGCTGTTTTTT. The chain employs TRBV5-4 and TRBJ2-2; D might be TRBD1 (6 bases). The germline gives CDR1 SGHNT, CDR2 YYREEE (reference sequence). Trimming took 0 bases from V and 1 from J, leaving 13 bases between them. The CDR3 length is 17 residues.

The rearrangement uses TRBV6-1 and TRBJ2-3, with 11 bases lining up with TRBD2. In germline, CDR1 is MNHNS, CDR2 SASEGT. The J segment lost 11 bases and the V segment lost 3 bases, leaving 4 bases of the junction unmatched. This CDR3 is 13 amino acids long. Here the CDR3 DNA reads TGTGCCAGCAGTGACCCCCTAGCGGGGGGGCAGTATTTT. It yields the protein CASSDPLAGGQYF.

J is TRBJ2-1 and V is TRBV7-2, with D hard to call. This CDR3 contains 16 residues. V lost 0 bases and J 0 bases, leaving 9 bases between the germline ends. CDR1 and CDR2 from the germline V gene are SGHTA and FQGNSA. The chain's CDR3 is CASSLALGGSYNEQFF. The CDR3 bases are TGTGCCAGCAGCTTAGCGCTTGGTGGCTCCTACAATGAGCAGTTCTTC.

The chain has TRBV6-5 and TRBJ2-1; D is possibly TRBD2 (6 bases). The CDR3 sequence is 11 residues long. CDR1 and CDR2 from the germline V gene are MNHEY and SVGAGI. Trimming stripped 8 bases from V and 6 bases from J, with 8 bases between. The CDR3 here is CASGAGNEQFF. The CDR3, as DNA: TGTGCCAGCGGAGCGGGCAATGAGCAGTTCTTC.

V gene TRBV4-2 combines with J gene TRBJ2-7, with D possibly being TRBD1 (6 bases). The ends were cut back, 5 bases at V and 5 bases at J, with 16 bases in the middle. There are 14 residues in the CDR3. Per germline, CDR1 LGHNA and CDR2 YNFKEQ. CDR3 sequence: CASSWDITGNEQYF. CDR3 coding DNA: TGTGCCAGCAGCTGGGACATCACAGGGAACGAGCAGTACTTC.

The V call is TRBV5-8, the J call TRBJ2-2; TRBD2 matches at 15 bases. The CDR3 extends over 18 amino acids. The V and J ends lost 3 bases and 0 bases, in that order; junction bases with no gene match: 3. From germline, CDR1 is SGHTS and CDR2 YDEGEE. The CDR3 DNA is TGTGCCAGCAGCTCGGGACTAGCGGGAGGAGCGAACACCGGGGAGCTGTTTTTT. Translating gives CASSSGLAGGANTGELFF.

The V and J genes are TRBV2 and TRBJ1-5, with a tentative D call TRBD1 (5 bases). The germline CDR1 and CDR2 sequences are SNHLY and FYNNEI. The CDR3 covers 15 residues. V lost 5 bases and J lost 2, with 13 bases in between. For the CDR3, the DNA is TGTGCCAGCAGTCCCCGGGAAGGGGGCAATCAGCCCCAGCATTTT. Translated: CASSPREGGNQPQHF.

V usage is TRBV10-3 and J usage is TRBJ2-2, with D maybe TRBD2 (5 bases). V was cut by 6 bases and J by 5 bases, with 13 bases left in between. The germline V gene encodes CDR1 ENHRY and CDR2 SYGVKD. CDR3 size: 14 residues. CDR3 coding DNA: TGTGCCATCAGGCTAGGGAGAGAAACCGGGGAGCTGTTTTTT. Amino acids: CAIRLGRETGELFF.

The chain carries TRBV7-9 and TRBJ2-7; 9 bases align to TRBD2. Germline CDR1 and CDR2: SEHNR and FQNEAQ (reference sequence). Trimming took 7 bases from V and 4 from J; bases not matched to a gene: 11. This CDR3 is built from 15 residues. The CDR3 region has the DNA TGTGCCAGCACCCCTGGGGGTAGCGGGGGATACGAGCAGTACTTC. This translates into CASTPGGSGGYEQYF.

J is TRBJ2-7 and V is TRBV7-2; 7 bases fit TRBD1. There are 13 residues in the CDR3. J gave up 6 bases and V 1 base, and 3 bases lay outside the gene matches. Germline assignment: CDR1 SGHTA and CDR2 FQGNSA. Here the CDR3 reads CASSLERGLEQYF. The CDR3 region has the DNA TGTGCCAGCAGCTTAGAAAGGGGGCTCGAGCAGTACTTC. Using reference TRBV7-2 and TRBJ2-7 for the parts outside the CDR3, the full variable domain is GAGVSQSPSNKVTEKGKDVELRCDPISGHTALYWYRQSLGQGLEFLIYFQGNSAPDKSGLPSDRFSAERTGGSVSTLTIQRTQQEDSAVYLCASSLERGLEQYFGPGTRLTVT.

This clone was seen more than once but under ten times. The rearrangement joins TRBV25-1 to TRBJ1-4, with a possible D match to TRBD1 (5 bases). V was shortened by 4 bases and J by 6 bases, with 12 bases between the two germline ends. Per the germline V gene, CDR1 is MGHDK and CDR2 is SYGVNS. This CDR3 has 14 amino acids. The CDR3 reads CASSGGEGYEKLFF. Written as DNA, the CDR3 is TGTGCCAGCAGTGGGGGCGAAGGGTATGAAAAACTGTTTTTT.

The V call is TRBV2, the J call TRBJ1-4; D perhaps matches TRBD1 (5 bases). From germline, CDR1 is SNHLY and CDR2 FYNNEI. V was trimmed by 7 bases and J by 5 bases, leaving 26 bases between them. The CDR3 has 18 amino acids. CDR3 sequence (DNA): TGTGCCAGCACGGGGAGGGGATGGGTATTTGAGGACAATGAAAAACTGTTTTTT. Its protein product is CASTGRGWVFEDNEKLFF.

This clone was counted between two and nine times. V and J are TRBV10-3 and TRBJ1-1, with 7 nucleotides matching TRBD1. V gave up 4 bases and J gave up 2 bases; unmatched junction bases: 7. The CDR3 is 15 residues long. Looked up from germline, CDR1 is ENHRY and CDR2 is SYGVKD. The CDR3 DNA follows: TGTGCCATCAGTGGGGAGGGGGCCTCTAACACTGAAGCTTTCTTT. Translated, it gives CAISGEGASNTEAFF.

This clone has only a few counts. This rearrangement joins TRBV11-3 to TRBJ1-2, with D perhaps TRBD1 (5 bases). Trimming shortened V by 5 bases and J by 6 bases, and 13 bases separated the two germline ends. Looked up from germline, CDR1 is SGHNT and CDR2 is YENEEA. This CDR3 has 13 residues. This chain's CDR3 is CASSPFVGDGYTF. CDR3 DNA sequence: TGTGCCAGCAGCCCATTCGTGGGGGATGGCTACACCTTC.

In this sample, this clone turned up a few times. The chain links TRBV5-1 to TRBJ1-1, with TRBD1 matching 7 bases. The CDR3 runs to 13 residues. Germline CDR1 reads SGHRS; CDR2 reads YFSETQ. V trimming: 4 bases; J trimming: 4 bases; junction bases outside the gene matches: 4. CDR3 sequence (DNA): TGCGCCAGCAGCCCCTCAGGGGGCACTGAAGCTTTCTTT. This translates into CASSPSGGTEAFF.